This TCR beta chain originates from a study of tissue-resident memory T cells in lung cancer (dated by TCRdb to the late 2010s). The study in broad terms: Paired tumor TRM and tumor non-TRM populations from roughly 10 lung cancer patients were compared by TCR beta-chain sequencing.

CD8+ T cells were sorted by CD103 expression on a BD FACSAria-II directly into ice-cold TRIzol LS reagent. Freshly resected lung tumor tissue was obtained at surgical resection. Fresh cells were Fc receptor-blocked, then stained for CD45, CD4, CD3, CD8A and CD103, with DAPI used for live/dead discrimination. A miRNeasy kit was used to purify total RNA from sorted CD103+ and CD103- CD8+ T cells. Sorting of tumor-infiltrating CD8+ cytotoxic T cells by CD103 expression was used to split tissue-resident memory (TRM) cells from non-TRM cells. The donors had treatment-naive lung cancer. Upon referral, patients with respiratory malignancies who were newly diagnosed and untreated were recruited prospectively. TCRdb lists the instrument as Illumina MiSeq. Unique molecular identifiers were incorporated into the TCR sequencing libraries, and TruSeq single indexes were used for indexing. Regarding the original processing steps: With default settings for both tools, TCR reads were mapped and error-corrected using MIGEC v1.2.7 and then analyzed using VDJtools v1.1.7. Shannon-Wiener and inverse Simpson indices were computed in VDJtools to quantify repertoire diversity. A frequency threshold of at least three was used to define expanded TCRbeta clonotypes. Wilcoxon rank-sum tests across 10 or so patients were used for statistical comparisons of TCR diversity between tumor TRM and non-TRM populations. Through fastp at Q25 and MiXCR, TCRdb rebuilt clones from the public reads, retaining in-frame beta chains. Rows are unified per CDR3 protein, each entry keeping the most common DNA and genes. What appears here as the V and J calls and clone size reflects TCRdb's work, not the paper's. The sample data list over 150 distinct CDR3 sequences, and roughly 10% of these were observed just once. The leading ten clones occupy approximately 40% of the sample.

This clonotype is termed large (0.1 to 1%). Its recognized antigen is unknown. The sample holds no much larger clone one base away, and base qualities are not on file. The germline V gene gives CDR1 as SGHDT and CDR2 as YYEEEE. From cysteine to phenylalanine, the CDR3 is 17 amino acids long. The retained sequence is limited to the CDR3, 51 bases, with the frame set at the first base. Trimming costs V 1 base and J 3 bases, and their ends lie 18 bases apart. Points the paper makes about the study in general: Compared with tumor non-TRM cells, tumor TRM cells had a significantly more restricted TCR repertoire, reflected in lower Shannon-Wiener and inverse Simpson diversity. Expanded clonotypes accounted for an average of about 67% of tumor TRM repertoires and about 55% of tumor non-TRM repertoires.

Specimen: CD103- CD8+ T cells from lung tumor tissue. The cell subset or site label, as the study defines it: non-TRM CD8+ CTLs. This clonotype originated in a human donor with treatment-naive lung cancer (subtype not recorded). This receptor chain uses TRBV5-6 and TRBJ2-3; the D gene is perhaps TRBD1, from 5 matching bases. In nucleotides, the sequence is TGTGCCAGCAGCTTGCTCCCCGGACATATAGAAACAGATACGCAGTATTTT. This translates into CASSLLPGHIETDTQYF.